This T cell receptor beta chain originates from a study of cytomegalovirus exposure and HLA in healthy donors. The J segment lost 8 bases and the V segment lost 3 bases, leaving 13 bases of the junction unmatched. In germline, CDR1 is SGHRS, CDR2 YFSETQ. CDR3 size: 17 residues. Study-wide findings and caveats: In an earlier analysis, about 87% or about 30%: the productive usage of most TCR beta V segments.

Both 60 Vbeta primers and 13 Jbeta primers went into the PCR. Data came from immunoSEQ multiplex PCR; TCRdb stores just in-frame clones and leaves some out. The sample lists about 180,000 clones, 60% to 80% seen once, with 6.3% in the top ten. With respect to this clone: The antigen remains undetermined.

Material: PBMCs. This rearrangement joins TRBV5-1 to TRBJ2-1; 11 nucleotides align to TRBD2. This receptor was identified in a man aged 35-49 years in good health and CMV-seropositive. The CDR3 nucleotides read TGCGCCAGCAGCTCCCGGACTAGCGGGTGGGGGTCGGATGAGCAGTTCTTC. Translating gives CASSSRTSGWGSDEQFF.